A selection of T cell receptor beta chains follows, all from one sample in a study of cytomegalovirus exposure and HLA in healthy donors. Sequenced by immunoSEQ multiplex PCR; TCRdb stores in-frame clones only, minus some. The sample shows 150,000 to 200,000 clones, around four fifths of them seen only once. The specimen was PBMCs. All receptors come from a woman aged 25 to 39 in good health and CMV-seronegative. Both conserved end residues are part of each CDR3. D genes are given only for firm matches. Only part of the rows carry a size: once, few, many, or a class if the clone is expanded.

TRBJ1-1	few	12	TRBV6-6	.	TGTGCCAGCGTTTCCGTGAACACTGAAGCTTTCTTT	CASVSVNTEAFF
TRBJ1-5	.	16	TRBV19	TRBD1	TGTGCCAGTAGTATTATCTCGGGACAGGGCAATCAGCCCCAGCATTTT	CASSIISGQGNQPQHF
TRBJ2-3	.	19	TRBV9	.	TGTGCCAGCAGCCCAGCAGAGGGGGGAGGGTATACAGGTGGAGATACGCAGTATTTT	CASSPAEGGGYTGGDTQYF
TRBJ1-1	.	16	TRBV2	.	TGTGCCAGCGATGCGGATGGGAGGGGGTTGTGGACTGAAGCTTTCTTT	CASDADGRGLWTEAFF
TRBJ1-1	few	15	TRBV6-1	.	TGTGCCAGCATTAATCAGGGAGGTGGGAACACTGAAGCTTTCTTT	CASINQGGGNTEAFF
TRBJ2-3	few	19	TRBV5-1	TRBD1	TGCGCCAGCAGCTTGGTCCCCGGGACAGGGGGCTGGGGCACAGATACGCAGTATTTT	CASSLVPGTGGWGTDTQYF
TRBJ2-3	few	16	TRBV4-1	.	TGCGCCAGCAGCCCCATCCGGACTACTAGCACAGATACGCAGTATTTT	CASSPIRTTSTDTQYF
TRBJ2-1	few	15	TRBV7-9	.	TGTGCCAGCAGCTTGAACCTTGCCCTATACAATGAGCAGTTCTTC	CASSLNLALYNEQFF
TRBJ1-2	once	15	TRBV7-2	.	TGTGCCAGCAGCTTAGATAGGACAGAGATCTATGGCTACACCTTC	CASSLDRTEIYGYTF
TRBJ2-2	.	17	TRBV28	TRBD1	TGTGCCAGCAGACTGAGGGGGACAGGGACAAACACCGGGGAGCTGTTTTTT	CASRLRGTGTNTGELFF
TRBJ1-5	.	14	TRBV6-5	.	TGTGCCAGCAGTACACAGGGCTTTAATCAGCCCCAGCATTTT	CASSTQGFNQPQHF
TRBJ1-1	.	16	TRBV5-6	.	TGTGCCAGCAGCAGGACGGCGGGTGTAATGAACACTGAAGCTTTCTTT	CASSRTAGVMNTEAFF
TRBJ1-1	.	10	TRBV20-1	.	TGCAGTGCTGCGCGACTTGAAGCTTTCTTT	CSAARLEAFF
TRBJ1-1	.	14	TRBV30	.	TGTGCCTGGAGTGGGTGGGGGGTGAACACTGAAGCTTTCTTT	CAWSGWGVNTEAFF
TRBJ1-1	.	14	TRBV6-5	TRBD1	TGTGCCAGCAGCCAAACAGGGGGGCTGACTGAAGCTTTCTTT	CASSQTGGLTEAFF
TRBJ1-1	.	15	TRBV27	.	TGTGCCAGCAGCCCTTCCGCAGTGATATTTACTGAAGCTTTCTTT	CASSPSAVIFTEAFF
TRBJ1-6	.	15	TRBV30	TRBD1	TGTGCCTGGAGCCGGACAGGGAATTATAATTCACCCCTCCACTTT	CAWSRTGNYNSPLHF
TRBJ2-3	.	17	TRBV29-1	TRBD2	TGCAGCGTTGAAGGGGGAGGACTAGCGGGGGGCGAGGATACGCAGTATTTT	CSVEGGGLAGGEDTQYF
TRBJ1-5	.	15	TRBV27	.	TGTGCCAGCAGTCCCAGGGTTATCAGCAATCAGCCCCAGCATTTT	CASSPRVISNQPQHF